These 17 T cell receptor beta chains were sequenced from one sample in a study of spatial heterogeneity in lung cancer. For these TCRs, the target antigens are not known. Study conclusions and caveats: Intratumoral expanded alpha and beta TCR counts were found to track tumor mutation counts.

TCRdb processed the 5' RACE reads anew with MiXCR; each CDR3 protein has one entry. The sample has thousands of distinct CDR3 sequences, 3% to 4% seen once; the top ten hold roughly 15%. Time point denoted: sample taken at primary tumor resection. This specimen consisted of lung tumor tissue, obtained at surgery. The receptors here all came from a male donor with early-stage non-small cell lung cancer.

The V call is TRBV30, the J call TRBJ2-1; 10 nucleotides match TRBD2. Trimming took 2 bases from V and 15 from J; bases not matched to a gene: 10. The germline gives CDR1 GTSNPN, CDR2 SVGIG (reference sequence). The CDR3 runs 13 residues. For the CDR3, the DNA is TGTGCCTGGAGTTCCCTAGCGGGGGCAACCCTGTTCTTC. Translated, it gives CAWSSLAGATLFF.

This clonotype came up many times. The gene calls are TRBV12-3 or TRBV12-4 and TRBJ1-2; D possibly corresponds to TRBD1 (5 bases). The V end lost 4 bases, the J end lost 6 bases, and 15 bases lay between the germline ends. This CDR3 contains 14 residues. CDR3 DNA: TGTGCCAGCAGTTCTGACAGCATTCCTAATGGCTACACCTTC. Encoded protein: CASSSDSIPNGYTF.

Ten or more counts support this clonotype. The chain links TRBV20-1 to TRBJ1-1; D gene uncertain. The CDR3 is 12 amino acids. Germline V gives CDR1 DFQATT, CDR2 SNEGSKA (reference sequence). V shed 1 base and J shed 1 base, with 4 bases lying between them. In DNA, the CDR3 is TGCAGTGCTAGAGGGCAGAACACTGAAGCTTTCTTT. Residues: CSARGQNTEAFF.

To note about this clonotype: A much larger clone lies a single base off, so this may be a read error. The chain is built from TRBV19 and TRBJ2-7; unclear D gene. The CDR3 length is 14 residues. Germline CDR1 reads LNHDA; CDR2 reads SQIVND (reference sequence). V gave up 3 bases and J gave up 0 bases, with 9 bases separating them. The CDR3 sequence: CASSMGIDSYEQYF. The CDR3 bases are TGTGCCAGTAGTATGGGGATAGACTCCTACGAGCAGTACTTC. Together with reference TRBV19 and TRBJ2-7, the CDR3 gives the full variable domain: DGGITQSPKYLFRKEGQNVTLSCEQNLNHDAMYWYRQDPGQGLRLIYYSQIVNDFQKGDIAEGYSVSREKKESFPLTVTSAQKNPTAFYLCASSMGIDSYEQYFGPGTRLTVT.

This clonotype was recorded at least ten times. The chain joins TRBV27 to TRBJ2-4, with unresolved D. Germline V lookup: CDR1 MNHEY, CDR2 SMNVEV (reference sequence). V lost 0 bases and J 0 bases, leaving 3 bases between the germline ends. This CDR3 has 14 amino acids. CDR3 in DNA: TGTGCCAGCAGTTTATCCGAAGCCAAAAACATTCAGTACTTC. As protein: CASSLSEAKNIQYF.

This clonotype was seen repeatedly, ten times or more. The CDR3 loop reads CAWSTRHDSPLHF. CDR3 DNA: TGTGCCTGGAGTACCCGACACGATTCACCCCTCCACTTT. The rearrangement uses TRBV30 and TRBJ1-6; D is unclear. The ends were cut back, 2 bases at V and 8 bases at J, with 10 bases in the middle. Per germline, CDR1 GTSNPN and CDR2 SVGIG (reference sequence). The CDR3 is made up of 13 amino acids. Looking up the rest from reference TRBV30 and TRBJ1-6 gives the full variable domain: SQTIHQWPATLVQPVGSPLSLECTVEGTSNPNLYWYRQAAGRGLQLLFYSVGIGQISSEVPQNLSASRPQDRQFILSSKKLLLSDSGFYLCAWSTRHDSPLHFGNGTRLTVT.

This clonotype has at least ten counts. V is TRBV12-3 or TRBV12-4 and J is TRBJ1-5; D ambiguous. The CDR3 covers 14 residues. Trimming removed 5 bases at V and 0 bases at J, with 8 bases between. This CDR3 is CASSPMYSNQPQHF. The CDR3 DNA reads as TGTGCCAGCAGTCCTATGTATAGCAATCAGCCCCAGCATTTT.

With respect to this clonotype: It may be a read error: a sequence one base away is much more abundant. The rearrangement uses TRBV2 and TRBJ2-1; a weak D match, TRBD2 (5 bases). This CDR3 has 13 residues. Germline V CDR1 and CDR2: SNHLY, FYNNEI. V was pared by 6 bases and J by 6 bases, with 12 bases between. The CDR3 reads CASSGVAANEQFF. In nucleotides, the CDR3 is TGTGCCAGCAGCGGGGTGGCCGCCAATGAGCAGTTCTTC.

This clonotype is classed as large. This CDR3 is CASSLWTGEVENSPLHF. The CDR3 nucleotides are TGTGCCAGCAGCCTATGGACAGGGGAGGTAGAAAATTCACCCCTCCACTTT. The chain carries TRBV7-8 and TRBJ1-6; 9 bases map to TRBD1. Germline-derived CDR1 and CDR2 are SGHVS and FQNEAQ. The CDR3 length is 17 residues. V lost 5 bases to trimming and J lost 7 bases; unmatched junction nucleotides: 12.

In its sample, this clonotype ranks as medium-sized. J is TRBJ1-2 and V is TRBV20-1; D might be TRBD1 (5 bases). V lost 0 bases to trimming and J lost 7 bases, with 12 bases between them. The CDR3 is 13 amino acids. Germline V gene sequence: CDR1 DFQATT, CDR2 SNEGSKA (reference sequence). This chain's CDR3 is CSARDSGRGGYTF. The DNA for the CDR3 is TGCAGTGCTAGAGACTCAGGGAGGGGTGGCTACACCTTC.

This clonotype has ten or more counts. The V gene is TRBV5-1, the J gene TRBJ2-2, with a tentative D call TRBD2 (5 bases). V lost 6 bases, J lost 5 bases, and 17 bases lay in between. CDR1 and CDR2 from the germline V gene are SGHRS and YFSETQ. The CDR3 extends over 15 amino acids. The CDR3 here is CASTPGLAGTGELFF. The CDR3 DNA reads TGCGCCAGCACCCCTGGGCTGGCGGGTACCGGGGAGCTGTTTTTT.

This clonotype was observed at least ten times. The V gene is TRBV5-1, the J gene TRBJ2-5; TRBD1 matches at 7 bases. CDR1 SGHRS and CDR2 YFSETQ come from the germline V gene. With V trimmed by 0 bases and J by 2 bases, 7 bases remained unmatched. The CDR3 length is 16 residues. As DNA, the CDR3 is TGCGCCAGCAGCTTGGAAGGGACAGCGATACAAGAGACCCAGTACTTC. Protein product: CASSLEGTAIQETQYF.

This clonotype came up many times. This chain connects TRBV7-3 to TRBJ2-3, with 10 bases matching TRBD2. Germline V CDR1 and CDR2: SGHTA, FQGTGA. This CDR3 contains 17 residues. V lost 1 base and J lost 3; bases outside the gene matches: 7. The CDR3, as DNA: TGTGCCAGCAGCTTAATAGGGGGTAGCGGGGGGACAGATACGCAGTATTTT. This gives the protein CASSLIGGSGGTDTQYF.

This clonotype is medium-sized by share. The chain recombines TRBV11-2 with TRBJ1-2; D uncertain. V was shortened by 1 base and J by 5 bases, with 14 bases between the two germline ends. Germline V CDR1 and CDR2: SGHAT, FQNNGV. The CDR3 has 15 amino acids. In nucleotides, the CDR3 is TGTGCCAGCAGCTTAGCCCCTGGCAGCACATATGGCTACACCTTC. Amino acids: CASSLAPGSTYGYTF.

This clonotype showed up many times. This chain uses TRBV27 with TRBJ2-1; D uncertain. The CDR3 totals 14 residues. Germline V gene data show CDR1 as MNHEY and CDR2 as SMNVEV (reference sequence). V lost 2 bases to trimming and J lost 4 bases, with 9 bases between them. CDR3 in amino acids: CASSLEVRYNEQFF. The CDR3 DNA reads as TGTGCCAGCAGTTTAGAGGTCAGATACAATGAGCAGTTCTTC.

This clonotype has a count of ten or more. CDR3 DNA: TGTGCCAGCAGTTTAAAGGCTAACACTGAAGCTTTCTTT. Amino acids: CASSLKANTEAFF. V usage is TRBV12-3 or TRBV12-4 and J usage is TRBJ1-1; D uncertain. V was shortened by 2 bases and J by 2 bases, with 6 bases between the two germline ends. This CDR3 is 13 amino acids long.

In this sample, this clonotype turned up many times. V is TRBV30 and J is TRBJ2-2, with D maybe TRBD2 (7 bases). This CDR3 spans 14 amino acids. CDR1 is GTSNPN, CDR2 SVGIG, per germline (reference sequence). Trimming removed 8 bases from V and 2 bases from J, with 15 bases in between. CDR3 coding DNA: TGTGCCGGGGGGGGCGGTATTAACACCGGGGAGCTGTTTTTT. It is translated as CAGGGGINTGELFF. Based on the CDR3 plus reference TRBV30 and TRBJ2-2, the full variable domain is SQTIHQWPATLVQPVGSPLSLECTVEGTSNPNLYWYRQAAGRGLQLLFYSVGIGQISSEVPQNLSASRPQDRQFILSSKKLLLSDSGFYLCAGGGGINTGELFFGEGSRLTVL.